Listed below are T cell receptor beta chains from one sample, sequenced in a study of circulating and synovial CD4+ cells in juvenile arthritis. Clones were sequenced by immunoSEQ multiplex PCR, and TCRdb holds only the in-frame ones, with some missing. The data show about 33,000 clones, 90% to 95% seen once. Sequencing input: CD4+ T cells from blood. Receptor source: a human donor with juvenile idiopathic arthritis. Each CDR3 is given with its conserved first and last residue. A D gene is named only where the DNA matches it firmly. Only part of the rows carry a size: once, few, many, or a class if the clone is expanded.

cdr3_aa | cdr3_nt | d_call | v_call | clone_size | j_call
CSGERGGRQFF | TGCAGTGGGGAGCGGGGGGGCCGGCAGTTCTTC | TRBD2 | TRBV20-1 | . | TRBJ2-1
CASSIRDRFSGNTIYF | TGTGCCAGTAGTATAAGGGACAGGTTCTCTGGAAACACCATATATTTT | TRBD1 | TRBV19 | . | TRBJ1-3
CASSSGGGTTEAFF | TGCGCCAGCAGCTCCGGGGGGGGCACCACTGAAGCTTTCTTT | . | TRBV5-1 | once | TRBJ1-1
CASSLGLAPDTQYF | TGTGCCAGCAGCTTAGGGCTAGCACCTGATACGCAGTATTTT | . | TRBV7-2 | . | TRBJ2-3
CASSSVREGYEQYF | TGTGCCAGCAGCTCGGTCAGGGAGGGATACGAGCAGTACTTC | TRBD2 | TRBV11-1 | . | TRBJ2-7
CASSLTLAGGLVADTQYF | TGTGCCAGCAGTTTAACGCTAGCGGGGGGATTGGTCGCAGATACGCAGTATTTT | TRBD2 | TRBV27 | . | TRBJ2-3
CASARHLGDYGYTF | TGTGCCAGCGCAAGACACCTCGGGGACTATGGCTACACCTTC | . | TRBV2 | once | TRBJ1-2
CAREKRPINSNQPQHF | TGTGCCAGAGAGAAACGCCCCATAAATAGCAATCAGCCCCAGCATTTT | . | TRBV7-8 | . | TRBJ1-5
CASRQALAQNEQFF | TGTGCCAGCAGACAAGCCCTAGCCCAAAATGAGCAGTTCTTC | . | TRBV2 | . | TRBJ2-1
CASRLAINNEQFF | TGTGCCAGCAGACTAGCGATTAACAATGAGCAGTTCTTC | TRBD2 | TRBV6-5 | . | TRBJ2-1
CASSGPGTGPGEQYF | TGTGCCAGCAGTGGCCCCGGGACAGGGCCTGGCGAGCAGTACTTC | TRBD1 | TRBV6-1 | . | TRBJ2-7
CASSYGTGKWTEAFF | TGTGCCAGCAGTTACGGGACAGGGAAGTGGACTGAAGCTTTCTTT | TRBD1 | TRBV6-5 | . | TRBJ1-1
CASGTSSGGAANEQFF | TGTGCTAGTGGTACATCTAGCGGGGGGGCTGCAAATGAGCAGTTCTTC | TRBD2 | TRBV12-5 | . | TRBJ2-1
CAWSPPQLGVEDTQYF | TGTGCCTGGAGTCCCCCGCAGTTGGGAGTGGAAGATACGCAGTATTTT | . | TRBV30 | . | TRBJ2-3
CASSARDRGSTAEAFF | TGTGCCAGCAGCGCCCGGGACAGGGGGTCGACTGCTGAAGCTTTCTTT | TRBD1 | TRBV25-1 | once | TRBJ1-1
CASSRQGSYGYTF | TGTGCCAGTAGTAGGCAGGGATCCTATGGCTACACCTTC | . | TRBV19 | . | TRBJ1-2
CASSQDPGDGGEQFF | TGCGCCAGCAGCCAAGATCCCGGGGATGGCGGTGAGCAGTTCTTC | . | TRBV4-3 | . | TRBJ2-1
CASSPSRPAAEQYF | TGTGCCAGCAGCCCGTCGAGGCCGGCCGCCGAGCAGTACTTC | . | TRBV14 | . | TRBJ2-7
CASSSLGSTISYEQYF | TGTGCCAGCAGTTCCCTCGGGAGTACCATCTCCTACGAGCAGTACTTC | . | TRBV6-5 | . | TRBJ2-7